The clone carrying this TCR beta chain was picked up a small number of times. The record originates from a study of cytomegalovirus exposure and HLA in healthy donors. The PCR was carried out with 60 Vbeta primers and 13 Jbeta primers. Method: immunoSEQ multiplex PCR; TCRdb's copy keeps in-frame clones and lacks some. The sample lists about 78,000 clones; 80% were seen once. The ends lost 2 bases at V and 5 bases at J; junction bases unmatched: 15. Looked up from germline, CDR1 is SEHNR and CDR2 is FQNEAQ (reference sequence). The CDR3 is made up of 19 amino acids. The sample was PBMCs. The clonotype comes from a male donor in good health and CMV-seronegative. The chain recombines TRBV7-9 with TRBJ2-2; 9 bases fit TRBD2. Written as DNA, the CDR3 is TGTGCCAGCAGCTTAACCCTCATTAGTAGCGGGAGTTCGACCGGGGAGCTGTTTTTT. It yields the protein CASSLTLISSGSSTGELFF.